The source of this TCR beta chain is a study of CD8+ T cells in alopecia areata. After isolation, RNA underwent reverse transcription to generate cDNA as the sequencing template. TCRdb's table, derived via immunoSEQ multiplex PCR, lists solely in-frame clones and lacks some. The sample records around 200,000 clones, 60% to 70% being singletons. Treatment defined: oral pan-JAK inhibitor, 5-10 mg twice daily. With V trimmed by 6 bases and J by 5 bases, 10 bases remained unmatched. CDR3 length equals 15 residues. Per the germline V gene, CDR1 is MNHNY and CDR2 is SVGAGI (reference sequence). This clone turned up a few times.

Sequencing was performed on CD4+ T cells sorted from blood, taken at week 4, from a patient treated with tofacitinib. The TCR originated in a human donor with alopecia areata. The chain is built from TRBV6-6 and TRBJ2-5; the match to TRBD2 covers 9 bases. CDR3 region: CASSGRSGLAETQYF. DNA of the CDR3: TGTGCCAGCAGCGGACGCTCGGGACTAGCCGAGACCCAGTACTTC.